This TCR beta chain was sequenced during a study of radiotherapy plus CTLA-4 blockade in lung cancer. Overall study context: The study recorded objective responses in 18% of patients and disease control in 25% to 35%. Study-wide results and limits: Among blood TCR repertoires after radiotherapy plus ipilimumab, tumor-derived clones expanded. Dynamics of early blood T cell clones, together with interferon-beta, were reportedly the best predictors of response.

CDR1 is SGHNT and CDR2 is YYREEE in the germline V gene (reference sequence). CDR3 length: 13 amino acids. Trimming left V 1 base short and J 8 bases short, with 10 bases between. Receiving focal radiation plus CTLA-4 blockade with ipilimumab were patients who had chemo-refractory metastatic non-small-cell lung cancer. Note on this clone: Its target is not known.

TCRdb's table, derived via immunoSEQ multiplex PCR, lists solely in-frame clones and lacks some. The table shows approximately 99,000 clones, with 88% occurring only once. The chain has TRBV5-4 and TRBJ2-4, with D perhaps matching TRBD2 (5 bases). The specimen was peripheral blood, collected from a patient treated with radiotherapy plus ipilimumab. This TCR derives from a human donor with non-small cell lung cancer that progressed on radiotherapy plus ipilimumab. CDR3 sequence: CASSLPGKDIQYF. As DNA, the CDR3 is TGTGCCAGCAGCTTGCCGGGGAAGGACATTCAGTACTTC.